This entry features one TCR beta chain sequence. The junction shows a germline mismatch at one end, possibly a read error. The data stem from a study of blood T cells in healthy people across ages. Germline loops: CDR1 KGHSH, CDR2 LQKENI. This CDR3 has 16 amino acids. Combining a sample-barcoded 5' primer with a J-beta primer mix, a second PCR ran for about 7 to 11 cycles. One entry per CDR3 protein, called by TCRdb with MiXCR from the 5' RACE reads. The sample carries more than 450,000 distinct CDR3 sequences, about 26% recorded once. Approximately 10 milliliters was the volume of peripheral blood drawn from each donor. These sequences were also reported in another study, on T cells of mothers and their children. This second study says: Compared with unrelated pairs, related mother-child pairs had slightly higher, non-significant overlap.

The receptor was isolated from a boy younger than 10 in good health. The chain carries TRBV18 and TRBJ2-3, with 7 bases identical to TRBD2. The sequencing sample was made of blood. The CDR3, as DNA: TGTGCCAGCTCACCAACTAGCGCCCGGACGGCAGATACGCAATATTTT. Translated: CASSPTSARTADTQYF. Drawing the rest from reference TRBV18 and TRBJ2-3, the complete variable domain is NAGVMQNPRHLVRRRGQEARLRCSPMKGHSHVYWYRQLPEEGLKFMVYLQKENIIDESGMPKERFSAEFPKEGPSILRIQQVVRGDSAAYFCASSPTSARTADTQYFGPGTRLTVL.